This TCR beta chain was identified during a study of blood T cell repertoires in COVID-19. As regards this clone: Its ends do not fully match the called genes, so a read error is possible.

The CDR3 consists of 15 residues. Germline CDR1 and CDR2: SGHVS and FNYEAQ. In the authors' methods: Researchers report that nucleated cell counts were estimated from reference gene primer amplification. TCRdb's copy holds only in-frame clones and misses some; the assay was immunoSEQ multiplex PCR. That table gives V, J and clone size, and the DNA gave D and trimming. The sample holds about 260,000 clones, approximately 90% seen once. Sequenced input: peripheral blood. This chain joins TRBV7-6 and TRBJ2-1; perhaps D is TRBD1 or TRBD2 (6 bases each). This receptor was obtained from a woman between 35 and 50 years old with acute or convalescent COVID-19. CDR3 sequence (DNA): TGTGCCAGCAGATTAGGGGGGCTGGGGAAGGATGAGCAGTTCTTC. It is translated as CASRLGGLGKDEQFF. Drawing the rest from reference TRBV7-6 and TRBJ2-1, the complete variable domain is GAGVSQSPRYKVTKRGQDVALRCDPISGHVSLYWYRQALGQGPEFLTYFNYEAQQDKSGLPNDRFSAERPEGSISTLTIQRTEQRDSAMYRCASRLGGLGKDEQFFGPGTRLTVL.